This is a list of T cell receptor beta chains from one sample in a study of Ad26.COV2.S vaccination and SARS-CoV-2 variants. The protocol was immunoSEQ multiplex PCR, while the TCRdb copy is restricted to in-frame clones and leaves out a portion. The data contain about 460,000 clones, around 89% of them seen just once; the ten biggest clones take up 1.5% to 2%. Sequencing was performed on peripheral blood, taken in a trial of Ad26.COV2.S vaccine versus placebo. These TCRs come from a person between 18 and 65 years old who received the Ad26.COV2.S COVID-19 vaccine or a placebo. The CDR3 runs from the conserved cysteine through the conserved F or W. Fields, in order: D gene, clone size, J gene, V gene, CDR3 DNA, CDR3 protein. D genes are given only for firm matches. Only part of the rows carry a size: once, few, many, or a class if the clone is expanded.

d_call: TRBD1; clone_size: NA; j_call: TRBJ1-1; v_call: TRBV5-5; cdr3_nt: TGTGCCAGCAGCCTAGGACAGGGTGGGAAGAACACTGAAGCTTTCTTT; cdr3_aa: CASSLGQGGKNTEAFF
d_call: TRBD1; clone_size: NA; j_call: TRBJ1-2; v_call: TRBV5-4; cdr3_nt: TGTGCCAGCAGCTTGGGGACAGGAGGGTTTTATGGCTACACCTTC; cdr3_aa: CASSLGTGGFYGYTF
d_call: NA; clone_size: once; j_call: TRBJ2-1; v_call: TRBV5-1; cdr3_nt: TGCGCCAGCAGCTCAGGGGATGGATCCTACAATGAGCAGTTCTTC; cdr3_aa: CASSSGDGSYNEQFF
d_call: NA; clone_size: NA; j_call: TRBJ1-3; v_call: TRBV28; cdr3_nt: TGTGCCAGCAGTTTTGGTCAGGCTCTCTCTGGAAACACCATATATTTT; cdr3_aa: CASSFGQALSGNTIYF
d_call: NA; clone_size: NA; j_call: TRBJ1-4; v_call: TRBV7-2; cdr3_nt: TGTGCCAGCAGCTTACGGCCGCCCAATGAAAAACTGTTTTTT; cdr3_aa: CASSLRPPNEKLFF
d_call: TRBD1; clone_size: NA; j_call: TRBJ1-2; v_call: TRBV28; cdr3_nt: TGTGCCAGCAGTCCCCGGGACAGGGGGCGAGGAGGCTACACCTTC; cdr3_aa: CASSPRDRGRGGYTF
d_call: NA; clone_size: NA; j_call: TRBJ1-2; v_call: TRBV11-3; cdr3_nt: TGTGCCAGCAGCTTAGACAGGGCTAACGGCTACACCTTC; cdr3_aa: CASSLDRANGYTF
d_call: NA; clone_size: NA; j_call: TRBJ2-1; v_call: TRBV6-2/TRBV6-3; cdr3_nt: TGTGCCAGCAGTTACATACAAGGGAGAAGGGCCTACAATGAGCAGTTCTTC; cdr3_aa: CASSYIQGRRAYNEQFF
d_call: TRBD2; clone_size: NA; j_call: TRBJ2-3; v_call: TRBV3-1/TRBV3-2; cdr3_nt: TGTGCCAGCAGTGACGGGAGACTAGCGTTCACAGATACGCAGTATTTT; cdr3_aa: CASSDGRLAFTDTQYF
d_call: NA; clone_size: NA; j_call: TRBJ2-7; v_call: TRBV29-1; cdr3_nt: TGCAGCGTTGGGCGGGACGGTTCCTACGAGCAGTACTTC; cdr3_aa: CSVGRDGSYEQYF
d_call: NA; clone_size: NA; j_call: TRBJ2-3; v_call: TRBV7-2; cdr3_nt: TGTGCCAGCAGCCCACAGACTCCCCCCAATACGCAGTATTTT; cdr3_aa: CASSPQTPPNTQYF
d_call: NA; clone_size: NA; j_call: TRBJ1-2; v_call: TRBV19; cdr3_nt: TGTGCCAGTAGTAGGTTGGCGAGTAACTATGGCTACACCTTC; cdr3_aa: CASSRLASNYGYTF
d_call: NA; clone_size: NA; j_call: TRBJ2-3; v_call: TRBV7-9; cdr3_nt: TGTGCCAGCACAGAGGGGGGGGCAGATACGCAGTATTTT; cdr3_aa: CASTEGGADTQYF
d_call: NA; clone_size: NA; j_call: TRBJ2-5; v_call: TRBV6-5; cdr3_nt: TGTGCCAGCACAAGAGGGCTAGGAGGCGAAGAGACCCAGTACTTC; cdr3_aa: CASTRGLGGEETQYF
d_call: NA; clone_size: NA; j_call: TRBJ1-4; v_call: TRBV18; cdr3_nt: TGTGCCAGCTCAACTACAGGGTGGGAAAAACTGTTTTTT; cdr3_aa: CASSTTGWEKLFF
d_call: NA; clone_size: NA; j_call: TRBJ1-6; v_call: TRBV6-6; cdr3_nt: TGTGCCAGCAGACAGGAGATCATTAATTCACCCCTCCACTTT; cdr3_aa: CASRQEIINSPLHF
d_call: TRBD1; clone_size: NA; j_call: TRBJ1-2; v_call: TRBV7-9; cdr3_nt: TGTGCCAGCAGCTTATCGGGACAGCCCAACTATGGCTACACCTTC; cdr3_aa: CASSLSGQPNYGYTF